This T cell receptor (beta chain) was captured in a study of blood T cell repertoires in COVID-19. Sequencing used immunoSEQ multiplex PCR; TCRdb keeps in-frame clones, though not all of them. Among under 250,000 clones, more than 75% were seen once, and the ten largest hold roughly 11%. This CDR3 comprises 15 residues. V gave up 4 bases and J gave up 2 bases, with 12 bases separating them. Germline V CDR1 and CDR2: SGHDT, YYEEEE. The clonotype was recovered from a man aged 50-59 years with COVID-19, enrolled during active disease. Specimen: peripheral blood. The rearrangement joins TRBV5-6 to TRBJ1-4, with D possibly being TRBD1 (6 bases). The CDR3 here is CASSLTGSTNEKLFF. The CDR3 region has the DNA TGTGCCAGCAGCCTCACAGGGTCGACTAATGAAAAACTGTTTTTT.